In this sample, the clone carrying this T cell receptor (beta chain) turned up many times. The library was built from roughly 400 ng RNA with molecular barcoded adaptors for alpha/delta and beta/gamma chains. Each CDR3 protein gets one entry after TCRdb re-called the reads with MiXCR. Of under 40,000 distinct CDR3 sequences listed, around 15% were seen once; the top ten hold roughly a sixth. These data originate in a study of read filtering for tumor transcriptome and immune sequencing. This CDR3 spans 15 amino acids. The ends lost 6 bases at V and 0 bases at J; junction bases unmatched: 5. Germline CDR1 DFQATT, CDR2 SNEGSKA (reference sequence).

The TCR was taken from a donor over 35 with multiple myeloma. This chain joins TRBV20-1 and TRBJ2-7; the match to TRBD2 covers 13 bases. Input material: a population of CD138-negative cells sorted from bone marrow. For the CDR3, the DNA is TGCAGTGCCCTTCGGACTAGCGGGGGCTCCTACGAGCAGTACTTC. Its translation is CSALRTSGGSYEQYF.